This TCR beta chain originates from a study of identical twins. Unique molecular identifiers were in the cDNA, with template-switch universal primer binding. TCRdb independently ran MiXCR on the 5' RACE reads; one entry per CDR3 protein. Of approximately 490,000 distinct CDR3 sequences listed, 20% to 25% are singletons. Notes on the study in general: Twin-shared out-of-frame alpha sequences showed excess low generation probability.

A note on this clonotype: Its antigen is undetermined.

These sequences were also reported in another study, on yellow fever vaccine responses in identical twins.

The receptor's source is a woman between 18 and 29 years old in good health. Sequencing was performed on CD4+ T cells sorted from blood.

CDR3 nucleotide sequence: TGTGCCAGCAGCGGACTCCTCTCCTACAATGAGCAGTTCTTC. It encodes CASSGLLSYNEQFF. The V call is TRBV5-6, the J call TRBJ2-1; the D gene is possibly TRBD2 (5 bases). The ends were cut back, 4 bases at V and 0 bases at J, with 8 bases in the middle. The CDR3 spans 14 residues. Per the germline V gene, CDR1 is SGHDT and CDR2 is YYEEEE. The whole variable domain, filled in from reference TRBV5-6 and TRBJ2-1, reads DAGVTQSPTHLIKTRGQQVTLRCSPKSGHDTVSWYQQALGQGPQFIFQYYEEEERQRGNFPDRFSGHQFPNYSSELNVNALLLGDSALYLCASSGLLSYNEQFFGPGTRLTVL.